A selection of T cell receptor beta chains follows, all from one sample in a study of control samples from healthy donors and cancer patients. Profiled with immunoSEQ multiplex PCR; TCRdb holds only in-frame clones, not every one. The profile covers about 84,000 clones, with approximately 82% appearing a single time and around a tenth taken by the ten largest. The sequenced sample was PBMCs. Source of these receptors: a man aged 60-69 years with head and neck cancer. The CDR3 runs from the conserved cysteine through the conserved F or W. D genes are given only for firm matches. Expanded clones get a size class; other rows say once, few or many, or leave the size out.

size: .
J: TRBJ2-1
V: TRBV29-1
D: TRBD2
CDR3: CSAGLAGLWFF
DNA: TGCAGCGCGGGACTAGCGGGATTATGGTTCTTC

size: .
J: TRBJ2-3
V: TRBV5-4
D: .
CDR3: CASSSGLNTDTQYF
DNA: TGTGCCAGCAGCTCGGGACTTAACACAGATACGCAGTATTTT

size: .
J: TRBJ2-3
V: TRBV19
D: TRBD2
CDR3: CASSMGLALPPLNTQYF
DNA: TGTGCCAGTAGTATGGGACTAGCGCTTCCCCCGTTAAATACGCAGTATTTT

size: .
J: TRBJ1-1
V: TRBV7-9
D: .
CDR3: CASSSRRAGTEAFF
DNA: TGTGCCAGCAGCAGCCGCAGGGCCGGCACTGAAGCTTTCTTT

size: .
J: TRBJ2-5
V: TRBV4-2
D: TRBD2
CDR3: CASSQGVGGLGETQYF
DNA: TGTGCCAGCAGCCAGGGAGTGGGAGGGCTGGGGGAGACCCAGTACTTC

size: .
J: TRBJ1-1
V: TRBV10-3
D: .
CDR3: CAISAVNTEAFF
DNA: TGTGCCATCAGTGCTGTGAACACTGAAGCTTTCTTT

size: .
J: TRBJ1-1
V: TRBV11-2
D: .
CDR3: CASSLVSTEAFF
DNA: TGTGCCAGCAGCTTAGTCAGCACTGAAGCTTTCTTT

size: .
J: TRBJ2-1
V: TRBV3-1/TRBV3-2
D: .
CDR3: CASSQGLYNEQFF
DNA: TGTGCCAGCAGCCAGGGGCTTTACAATGAGCAGTTCTTC

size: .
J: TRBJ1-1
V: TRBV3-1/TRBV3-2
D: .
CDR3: CASSPWGAMNTEAFF
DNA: TGTGCCAGCAGCCCCTGGGGGGCGATGAACACTGAAGCTTTCTTT

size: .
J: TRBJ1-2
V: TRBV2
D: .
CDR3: CASSEIGPGYTF
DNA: TGTGCCAGCAGTGAAATAGGGCCTGGCTACACCTTC

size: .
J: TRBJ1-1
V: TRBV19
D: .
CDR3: CAWGRWGGDTEAFF
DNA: TGTGCCTGGGGGCGGTGGGGAGGGGACACTGAAGCTTTCTTT

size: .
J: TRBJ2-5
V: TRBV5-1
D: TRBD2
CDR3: CASSTGLAFGETQYF
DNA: TGCGCCAGCAGCACGGGACTAGCGTTCGGGGAGACCCAGTACTTC

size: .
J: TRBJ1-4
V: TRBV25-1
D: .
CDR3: CASSPNLGGEEKLFF
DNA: TGTGCCAGCAGTCCGAACCTGGGGGGCGAGGAAAAACTGTTTTTT

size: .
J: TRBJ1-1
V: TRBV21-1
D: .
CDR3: CASSEKGRRQDNTEAFF
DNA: TGTGCCAGCAGCGAAAAGGGTCGGCGACAGGATAACACTGAAGCTTTCTTT

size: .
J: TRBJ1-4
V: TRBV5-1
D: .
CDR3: CASSLWGDHEKLFF
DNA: TGCGCCAGCAGTCTTTGGGGGGATCATGAAAAACTGTTTTTT

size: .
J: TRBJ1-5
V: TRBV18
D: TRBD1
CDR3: CASSPTGANQPQHF
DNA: TGTGCCAGCTCACCTACAGGGGCCAATCAGCCCCAGCATTTT

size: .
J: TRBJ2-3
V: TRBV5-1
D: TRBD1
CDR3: CASSLVGGTGGRLTDTQYF
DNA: TGCGCCAGCAGCTTGGTTGGTGGGACAGGGGGCCGTTTGACAGATACGCAGTATTTT

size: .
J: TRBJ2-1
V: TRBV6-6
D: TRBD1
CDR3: CASNDRVSYNEQFF
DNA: TGTGCCAGCAACGACAGGGTATCCTACAATGAGCAGTTCTTC

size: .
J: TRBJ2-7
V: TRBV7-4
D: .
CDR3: CASSLQGYEQYF
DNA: TGTGCCAGCAGCTTACAGGGCTACGAGCAGTACTTC

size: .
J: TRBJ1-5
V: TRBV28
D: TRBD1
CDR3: CAGQGVSTNQPQHF
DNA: TGTGCCGGGCAGGGGGTTTCCACCAATCAGCCCCAGCATTTT

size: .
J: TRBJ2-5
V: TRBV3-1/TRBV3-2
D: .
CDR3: CASSPPAGGPETQYF
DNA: TGTGCCAGCAGCCCCCCCGCGGGTGGGCCAGAGACCCAGTACTTC

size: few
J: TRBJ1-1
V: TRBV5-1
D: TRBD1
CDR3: CASSLAKRQGLNTEAFF
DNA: TGCGCCAGCAGCTTGGCCAAGAGACAGGGGTTGAACACTGAAGCTTTCTTT

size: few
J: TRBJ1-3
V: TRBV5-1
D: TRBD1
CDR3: CASSGDRSGNTIYF
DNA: TGCGCCAGCAGCGGGGACAGGTCTGGAAACACCATATATTTT